Sequencing of this T cell receptor (beta chain) was carried out in a study of T cell repertoires in cytomegalovirus infection. Across the whole study: Public TCR beta signatures provided an indication of both CMV infection and a matching HLA type. Study-wide results and caveats: HLA-C-restricted TCR beta clonotypes specific for CMV led the ex vivo response. The study identified carriers of CMV plus the relevant HLA from cumulative public TCR beta family frequency.

One entry per CDR3 protein, called by TCRdb with MiXCR from the reads. This sample carries around 120,000 distinct CDR3 sequences, under 55% of them seen once, and the ten largest clones take about 74%. Remarks on this clonotype: Its antigen remains unidentified.

Sample: CD8+ T cells from cultured PBMCs, taken from culture after CMV antigen stimulation. The sequence was obtained from a human donor in good health (CMV status not recorded). Some clones in this sample may be carry-over from other donors' samples.

CDR3 nucleotides: TGTGCTAGTGGTAGCAGGGGGGATACCTACAATGAGCAGTTCTTC. Encoded protein: CASGSRGDTYNEQFF. The chain carries TRBV12-5 and TRBJ2-1; tentative D call: TRBD1 (7 bases). V shed 5 bases and J shed 2 bases, with 13 bases lying between them. The V gene's germline CDR1 is LGHNT and CDR2 FRNRAP. CDR3 length equals 15 residues.